These 16 T cell receptor beta chains were all obtained from the same sample, sequenced in a study of T cell responses to AZD1222 COVID-19 vaccine. Some clones are missing from TCRdb's copy, which holds only in-frame ones; the method was immunoSEQ multiplex PCR. This table has roughly 110,000 clones, about 85% appearing once. The material was peripheral blood, obtained 28 days after the second AZD1222 dose. All receptors derive from an adult who received the AZD1222 COVID-19 vaccine.

This sequence joins TRBV2 and TRBJ1-4, with 9 bases matching TRBD1. After removal of 5 bases from V and 2 bases from J, the junction contained 9 bases not matched to a gene. CDR3 length equals 17 residues. Germline CDR1 is SNHLY and CDR2 is FYNNEI. This CDR3 reads CASSFPGQGETNEKLFF. In DNA form, the CDR3 reads TGTGCCAGCAGTTTTCCGGGACAGGGAGAGACTAATGAAAAACTGTTTTTT.

The chain couples TRBV19 to TRBJ2-7, with 12 nucleotides matching TRBD1. With V trimmed by 5 bases and J by 6 bases, 17 bases remained unmatched. In germline, CDR1 is LNHDA, CDR2 SQIVND (reference sequence). CDR3 size: 18 residues. In DNA, the CDR3 is TGTGCCAGTAGTCCCCGGGACAGGGGGCAAGTCGGTAGCGGCGAGCAGTACTTC. It encodes CASSPRDRGQVGSGEQYF.

This chain connects TRBV19 to TRBJ1-5; D uncertain. V was cut by 5 bases and J by 0 bases, with 11 bases left in between. Germline-derived CDR1 and CDR2 are LNHDA and SQIVND (reference sequence). The CDR3 runs 15 residues. CDR3 nucleotides: TGTGCCAGTAGTTTCAGTTCTTATAGCAATCAGCCCCAGCATTTT. This gives the protein CASSFSSYSNQPQHF. The full variable domain, with the rest looked up from reference TRBV19 and TRBJ1-5, is DGGITQSPKYLFRKEGQNVTLSCEQNLNHDAMYWYRQDPGQGLRLIYYSQIVNDFQKGDIAEGYSVSREKKESFPLTVTSAQKNPTAFYLCASSFSSYSNQPQHFGDGTRLSIL.

The V call is TRBV24-1, the J call TRBJ1-4; no clear D gene. V was pared by 2 bases and J by 7 bases, with 4 bases between. The V gene's germline CDR1 is KGHDR and CDR2 SFDVKD. The CDR3 sequence is 12 residues long. The CDR3 nucleotides read TGTGCCACCAGTGATTGGACTGAAAAACTGTTTTTT. It translates to CATSDWTEKLFF.

This chain uses TRBV2 with TRBJ1-2, with D tentatively TRBD1 (6 bases). The V gene's germline CDR1 is SNHLY and CDR2 FYNNEI. This CDR3 comprises 11 residues. V was shortened by 5 bases and J by 12 bases, with 13 bases between the two germline ends. For the CDR3, the DNA is TGTGCCAGCAGTCCACAGGGATGGCACACCTTC. Amino acids: CASSPQGWHTF.

The V gene is TRBV28, the J gene TRBJ2-1; D remains ambiguous. This CDR3 contains 16 residues. Trimming took 1 base from V and 0 from J, leaving 10 bases between them. Germline loops: CDR1 MDHEN, CDR2 SYDVKM. The CDR3 is CASSLFDGSSYNEQFF. The CDR3 nucleotides read TGTGCCAGCAGTTTATTCGACGGTAGCTCCTACAATGAGCAGTTCTTC.

This chain uses TRBV11-2 with TRBJ2-3; TRBD2 matches at 9 bases. The V gene end was trimmed by 6 bases and the J gene end by 1 base; junction bases not matched to a gene: 5. CDR3 length: 15 residues. Per germline, CDR1 SGHAT and CDR2 FQNNGV. The CDR3 loop reads CASRQRGVGTDTQYF. CDR3 coding DNA: TGTGCCAGCAGGCAGCGGGGGGTCGGCACAGATACGCAGTATTTT.

This clone was recorded once. The genes are TRBV29-1 and TRBJ2-2; 7 bases align to TRBD1. Germline assignment: CDR1 SQVTM and CDR2 ANQGSEA. With V trimmed by 7 bases and J by 6 bases, 2 bases remained unmatched. CDR3 length equals 11 residues. The CDR3 sequence: CSGQGPGELFF. The DNA for the CDR3 is TGCAGCGGACAGGGCCCCGGGGAGCTGTTTTTT.

Here the CDR3 reads CASSISTSSGDIQYF. For the CDR3, the DNA is TGTGCCAGCTCAATCTCAACTAGTTCCGGAGACATTCAGTACTTC. This sequence joins TRBV18 and TRBJ2-4; TRBD2 might be the D (5 bases). The CDR3 has 15 residues. Germline V gene data show CDR1 as KGHSH and CDR2 as LQKENI. V gave up 5 bases and J gave up 8 bases, with 19 bases separating them.

The chain combines TRBV7-2 with TRBJ2-5, with TRBD1 as a possible D gene (5 bases). Trimming shortened V by 0 bases and J by 5 bases, and 13 bases separated the two germline ends. Germline CDR1 is SGHTA and CDR2 is FQGNSA. The CDR3 covers 15 residues. The DNA for the CDR3 is TGTGCCAGCAGCTTAGCGGGCAGGGCCCCGGAGACCCAGTACTTC. It translates to CASSLAGRAPETQYF.

This chain links TRBV6-5 with TRBJ1-3, with a tentative D call TRBD1 (6 bases). Trimming took 2 bases from V and 4 from J, leaving 15 bases between them. The length of the CDR3 is 16 residues. The germline V gene encodes CDR1 MNHEY and CDR2 SVGAGI. This chain's CDR3 is CASSYKAGATGNTIYF. CDR3 coding DNA: TGTGCCAGCAGTTACAAGGCAGGGGCTACAGGAAACACCATATATTTT.

The chain recombines TRBV11-2 with TRBJ2-7; 9 bases are a match to TRBD1. Germline V gene sequence: CDR1 SGHAT, CDR2 FQNNGV. V was clipped by 5 bases and J by 3 bases; unmatched bases: 8. The CDR3 contains 15 residues. DNA for the CDR3: TGTGCCAGCAGCAGCCGCTGGGACAGGGTCTACGAGCAGTACTTC. Its translation is CASSSRWDRVYEQYF.

The chain links TRBV6-5 to TRBJ2-2, with D maybe TRBD1 (5 bases). In germline, CDR1 is MNHEY, CDR2 SVGAGI. Trimming pared 2 bases from V and 2 bases from J, leaving 12 bases between. The CDR3 has 16 residues. The CDR3 nucleotides are TGTGCCAGCAGTTACGGGGCGGCCCTTAACACCGGGGAGCTGTTTTTT. As protein: CASSYGAALNTGELFF.

V usage is TRBV4-2 and J usage is TRBJ1-1; D unresolved. V was trimmed by 0 bases and J by 1 base, leaving 12 bases between them. The CDR3 spans 16 residues. CDR1 and CDR2 (germline): LGHNA, YNFKEQ. The CDR3 spells CASSQELSGGNTEAFF. For the CDR3, the DNA is TGTGCCAGCAGCCAAGAGCTGTCAGGTGGGAACACTGAAGCTTTCTTT.

This chain joins TRBV10-3 and TRBJ1-3, with TRBD1 as a possible D gene (5 bases). The CDR3 has 14 residues. Per the germline V gene, CDR1 is ENHRY and CDR2 is SYGVKD. V shed 11 bases and J shed 0 bases, with 14 bases lying between them. DNA of the CDR3: TGTGCCGTTAATCACGACAGCTCTGGAAACACCATATATTTT. Protein product: CAVNHDSSGNTIYF.

This clone was counted a single time. The J gene is TRBJ1-5, the V gene TRBV4-1; 7 bases match TRBD1. Losses at the gene ends were 0 bases for V and 6 bases for J; bases not matched to a gene: 8. Germline-derived CDR1 and CDR2 are MGHRA and YSYEKL. The CDR3 is 16 amino acids. The CDR3 region has the DNA TGCGCCAGCAGCCAAGAGGTAGGGGGCTGGGGTCAGCCCCAGCATTTT. Encoded protein: CASSQEVGGWGQPQHF.